One and the same sample provided the 23 T cell receptor beta chains below, sequenced in a study of cytomegalovirus exposure and HLA in healthy donors. Researchers ran the PCR with 60 Vbeta and 13 Jbeta primers. This table comes from immunoSEQ multiplex PCR, and its TCRdb copy is limited to in-frame clones, with some not included. This sample has roughly 250,000 clones, with 80% found just once. Material: PBMCs. These receptors all come from a girl aged 2 to 9 in good health and CMV-seronegative.

The rearrangement uses TRBV7-6 and TRBJ1-1; a possible D gene is TRBD1 (6 bases). In germline, CDR1 is SGHVS, CDR2 FNYEAQ. Trimming took off 4 bases at V and 2 bases at J, with 8 bases between the two ends. The CDR3 length is 13 residues. The CDR3 region has the DNA TGTGCCAGCAGCTCACAGGGAAACACTGAAGCTTTCTTT. As protein: CASSSQGNTEAFF.

The chain is built from TRBV7-9 and TRBJ1-1; D is uncertain. The germline V gene has CDR1 SEHNR and CDR2 FQNEAQ (reference sequence). Trimming removed 5 bases at V and 8 bases at J, with 9 bases between. The CDR3 is made up of 11 amino acids. The CDR3 loop is CASSLSSEAFF. In DNA, the CDR3 is TGTGCCAGCAGCCTAAGCTCCGAAGCTTTCTTT.

The chain is built from TRBV27 and TRBJ2-1; D perhaps matches TRBD2 (5 bases). This CDR3 region has 15 residues. V gave up 3 bases and J gave up 8 bases, with 17 bases separating them. Germline lookup yields CDR1 MNHEY and CDR2 SMNVEV (reference sequence). In nucleotides, the CDR3 is TGTGCCAGCAGTTTTACTAGGACGGTTCCGGATGAGCAGTTCTTC. This translates into CASSFTRTVPDEQFF.

This chain connects TRBV29-1 to TRBJ1-2, with 9 bases fitting TRBD1. Germline CDR1 reads SQVTM; CDR2 reads ANQGSEA. This CDR3 is built from 15 residues. The trim removed 6 bases at V and 0 bases at J, leaving 8 bases unmatched. The CDR3 DNA follows: TGCAGCGTGCCCGGACAGGGGTTTTCTAACTATGGCTACACCTTC. Its translation is CSVPGQGFSNYGYTF.

This chain uses TRBV9 with TRBJ2-5; D remains unclear. Germline assignment: CDR1 SGDLS and CDR2 YYNGEE. This CDR3 spans 14 amino acids. Trimming took off 0 bases at V and 2 bases at J, with 8 bases between the two ends. CDR3 amino acids: CASSVGSHQETQYF. The CDR3 DNA is TGTGCCAGCAGCGTAGGTTCACATCAAGAGACCCAGTACTTC.

The chain recombines TRBV7-6 with TRBJ2-7, with D possibly matching TRBD2 (6 bases). This CDR3 contains 17 residues. V was pared by 5 bases and J by 1 base, with 21 bases between. Germline CDR1 reads SGHVS; CDR2 reads FNYEAQ. The DNA for the CDR3 is TGTGCCAGCAGCCCAAGGCTGGGCCTAGGGAGGTCCTACGAGCAGTACTTC. It encodes CASSPRLGLGRSYEQYF.

This chain connects TRBV19 to TRBJ1-2, with D possibly being TRBD1 (6 bases). CDR1 and CDR2 (germline): LNHDA, SQIVND (reference sequence). V dropped 5 bases and J dropped 8 bases, with 9 bases sitting between them. The CDR3 has 11 amino acids. The CDR3 nucleotides are TGTGCCAGTAGTTCAGGGGTCGGCTACACCTTC. It codes for CASSSGVGYTF.

This chain uses TRBV12-1 with TRBJ2-1; the D call of TRBD2 is as the table states it, not checked on the DNA. TRBV12-1 is classified as a pseudogene. There are 17 residues in the CDR3. CDR3 amino acids: CASSFARGGGSYNEQFF. The CDR3 DNA is TGTGCCAGCAGCTTTGCGCGGGGCGGGGGGTCATACAATGAGCAGTTCTTC.

The CDR3 here is CASSLSRTGGEQYF. CDR3 in DNA: TGTGCCAGCAGCTTATCGCGGACAGGGGGCGAGCAGTACTTC. This chain connects TRBV7-9 to TRBJ2-7; TRBD1 agrees at 10 bases. CDR3 length equals 14 residues. Unmatched junction bases numbered 4, after V lost 2 bases and J lost 6 bases. Per the germline V gene, CDR1 is SEHNR and CDR2 is FQNEAQ (reference sequence).

This clone was seen once. Other DNA variants within this sample encode the same CDR3. This chain joins TRBV2 and TRBJ2-7, with D tentatively TRBD2 (6 bases). Trimming removed 6 bases from V and 1 base from J, with 7 bases in between. The germline V gene has CDR1 SNHLY and CDR2 FYNNEI. This CDR3 spans 12 amino acids. This chain's CDR3 is CASRGGSYEQYF. In DNA form, the CDR3 reads TGTGCCAGCAGGGGGGGATCCTACGAGCAGTACTTC.

V and J are TRBV7-9 and TRBJ2-7; 13 nucleotides match TRBD2. The CDR3 has 18 residues. Trimming took 3 bases from V and 3 from J; bases not matched to a gene: 11. CDR1 and CDR2 (germline): SEHNR, FQNEAQ (reference sequence). Here the CDR3 DNA reads TGTGCCAGCAGCTTGAGTCGACTAGCGGGAGGTCTTTACTACGAGCAGTACTTC. As protein: CASSLSRLAGGLYYEQYF.

J is TRBJ2-5 and V is TRBV10-2; no clear D. CDR3 length: 15 amino acids. The V end was cut by 1 base, the J end by 2 bases, with 11 bases between. The germline CDR1 and CDR2 sequences are WSHSY and SAAADI. CDR3 in amino acids: CASSELSRRQETQYF. The CDR3 DNA sequence: TGCGCCAGCAGTGAGTTAAGTAGGAGACAAGAGACCCAGTACTTC.

The chain is built from TRBV19 and TRBJ2-1; TRBD2 matches at 9 bases. The CDR3 spans 19 residues. From germline, CDR1 is LNHDA and CDR2 SQIVND (reference sequence). V was pared by 2 bases and J by 1 base, with 12 bases of the junction left unmatched. CDR3 nucleotide sequence: TGTGCCAGTAGTATAAGGGGGTACTTGCGGGGGGGATCCTACAATGAGCAGTTCTTC. This codes for CASSIRGYLRGGSYNEQFF. Together with reference TRBV19 and TRBJ2-1, the CDR3 gives the full variable domain: DGGITQSPKYLFRKEGQNVTLSCEQNLNHDAMYWYRQDPGQGLRLIYYSQIVNDFQKGDIAEGYSVSREKKESFPLTVTSAQKNPTAFYLCASSIRGYLRGGSYNEQFFGPGTRLTVL.

This clone was seen a handful of times. At one of its ends the junction is not consistent with the germline gene, which may arise from a read error. This rearrangement joins TRBV7-9 to TRBJ2-1; D is perhaps TRBD1 (7 bases). The CDR3 length is 18 residues. The germline V gene has CDR1 SEHNR and CDR2 FQNEAQ (reference sequence). The CDR3 nucleotides read TGTTCCAGCAGCTTGACAGGCCCAGGGGGGAGCACATACAATGAGCAGTTCTTC. It specifies CSSSLTGPGGSTYNEQFF. The full variable domain, with the rest looked up from reference TRBV7-9 and TRBJ2-1, is DTGVSQNPRHKITKRGQNVTFRCDPISEHNRLYWYRQTLGQGPEFLTYFQNEAQLEKSRLLSDRFSAERPKGSFSTLEIQRTEQGDSAMYLCSSSLTGPGGSTYNEQFFGPGTRLTVL.

The chain combines TRBV14 with TRBJ2-7; no firm D call. This CDR3 comprises 12 residues. V lost 0 bases and J lost 7, with 7 bases in between. Germline V gene sequence: CDR1 SGHDN, CDR2 FVKESK. CDR3 sequence: CASSQDLGEQYF. The CDR3 nucleotides are TGTGCCAGCAGCCAAGATCTCGGGGAGCAGTACTTC.

This clone was found a few times. This chain joins TRBV5-4 and TRBJ2-7, with TRBD1 identical over 7 bases. Germline assignment: CDR1 SGHNT and CDR2 YYREEE (reference sequence). Trimming took 5 bases from V and 3 from J; bases not matched to a gene: 5. CDR3 length: 13 residues. This chain's CDR3 is CASSQGQFYEQYF. The CDR3 DNA sequence: TGTGCCAGCAGTCAGGGACAGTTCTACGAGCAGTACTTC.

The chain employs TRBV7-6 and TRBJ2-6, with unresolved D. Trimming cost V 1 base and J 1 base, with 5 bases left between them. The CDR3 is made up of 15 amino acids. In germline, CDR1 is SGHVS, CDR2 FNYEAQ. The CDR3 bases are TGTGCCAGCAGCTTAGAGAGGTCTGGGGCCAACGTCCTGACTTTC. Amino acid sequence: CASSLERSGANVLTF. Complete variable domain (other parts from reference TRBV7-6 and TRBJ2-6): GAGVSQSPRYKVTKRGQDVALRCDPISGHVSLYWYRQALGQGPEFLTYFNYEAQQDKSGLPNDRFSAERPEGSISTLTIQRTEQRDSAMYRCASSLERSGANVLTFGAGSRLTVL.

The chain joins TRBV6-6 to TRBJ2-1; 7 nucleotides align to TRBD2. This CDR3 spans 16 amino acids. Germline CDR1 MNHNY, CDR2 SVGAGI (reference sequence). V dropped 6 bases and J dropped 0; count of bases not matched to a gene: 8. The CDR3 here is CASSTERESSYNEQFF. CDR3 coding DNA: TGTGCCAGCAGCACCGAGCGGGAAAGCTCCTACAATGAGCAGTTCTTC.

This chain joins TRBV7-3 and TRBJ2-1, with TRBD1 identical over 7 bases. J gave up 9 bases and V 5 bases, and 4 bases lay outside the gene matches. CDR3 size: 12 residues. Germline-derived CDR1 and CDR2 are SGHTA and FQGTGA. The CDR3 reads CASSRDSGEQFF. CDR3 coding DNA: TGTGCCAGCAGCCGGGACAGCGGTGAGCAGTTCTTC.

The chain is built from TRBV29-1 and TRBJ2-3; TRBD1 matches 7 bases. Unmatched junction bases numbered 11, after V lost 5 bases and J lost 6 bases. This CDR3 spans 14 amino acids. CDR1 and CDR2 from the germline V gene are SQVTM and ANQGSEA. This CDR3 reads CSVNRDSRLDTQYF. The CDR3 coding sequence is TGCAGCGTTAACCGGGACAGCCGGTTGGATACGCAGTATTTT.

J is TRBJ1-1 and V is TRBV7-2, with a tentative D call TRBD1 (5 bases). This CDR3 region has 15 residues. V was pared by 5 bases and J by 5 bases, with 18 bases between. Germline values: CDR1 SGHTA, CDR2 FQGNSA. The CDR3 spells CASSPYRAGRTEAFF. CDR3 bases: TGTGCCAGCAGCCCCTATAGGGCAGGGAGGACTGAAGCTTTCTTT. The variable domain in full, with the rest retrieved from reference TRBV7-2 and TRBJ1-1, is GAGVSQSPSNKVTEKGKDVELRCDPISGHTALYWYRQSLGQGLEFLIYFQGNSAPDKSGLPSDRFSAERTGGSVSTLTIQRTQQEDSAVYLCASSPYRAGRTEAFFGQGTRLTVV.

This clone was recorded once. V usage is TRBV28 and J usage is TRBJ2-5; 9 bases are a match to TRBD2. CDR3 length: 15 residues. Germline CDR1 and CDR2: MDHEN and SYDVKM. Trimming cost V 5 bases and J 4 bases; bases outside gene matches: 8. The CDR3, as DNA: TGTGCCAGCAGTCCGCGGGGGGGCATTGGAGAGACCCAGTACTTC. This translates into CASSPRGGIGETQYF.

This clone was recorded once. The CDR3 reads CASSMSVSLAGTGELFF. The CDR3 DNA sequence: TGTGCCAGTAGTATGAGTGTCAGTCTAGCGGGCACCGGGGAGCTGTTTTTT. The chain joins TRBV19 to TRBJ2-2, with 8 bases identical to TRBD2. The CDR3 has 17 residues. Per the germline V gene, CDR1 is LNHDA and CDR2 is SQIVND (reference sequence). Trimming at V came to 3 bases and at J to 4 bases, leaving 10 bases not matched to a gene.